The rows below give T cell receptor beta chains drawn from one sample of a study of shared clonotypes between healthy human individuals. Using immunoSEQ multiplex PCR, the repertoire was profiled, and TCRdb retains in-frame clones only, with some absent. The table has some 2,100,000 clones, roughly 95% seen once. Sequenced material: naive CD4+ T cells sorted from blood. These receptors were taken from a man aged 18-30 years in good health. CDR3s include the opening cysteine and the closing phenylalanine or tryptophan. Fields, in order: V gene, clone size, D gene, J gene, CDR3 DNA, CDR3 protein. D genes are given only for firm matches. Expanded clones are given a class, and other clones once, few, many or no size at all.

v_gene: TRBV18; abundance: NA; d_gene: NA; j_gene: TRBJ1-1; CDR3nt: TGTGCCAGCTCACCAAGAGAGAGGAACACTGAAGCTTTCTTT; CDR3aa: CASSPRERNTEAFF
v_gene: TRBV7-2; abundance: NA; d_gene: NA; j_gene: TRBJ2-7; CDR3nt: TGTGCCAGCAGCCTTCGGGGGACCTCCTACGAGCAGTACTTC; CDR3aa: CASSLRGTSYEQYF
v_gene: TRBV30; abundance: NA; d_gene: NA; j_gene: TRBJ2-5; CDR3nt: TGTGCCTGGAATCTCGGCAACCAAGAGACCCAGTACTTC; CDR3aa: CAWNLGNQETQYF
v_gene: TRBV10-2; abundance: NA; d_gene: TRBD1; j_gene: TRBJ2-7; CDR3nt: TGCGCCAGCAGTCAAGGGCCCGGGACAGAGGGCGAGCAGTACTTC; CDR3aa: CASSQGPGTEGEQYF
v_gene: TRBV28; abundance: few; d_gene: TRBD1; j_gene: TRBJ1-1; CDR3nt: TGTGCCAGCAGTTTCTCAGGGGGCGTGAACACTGAAGCTTTCTTT; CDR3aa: CASSFSGGVNTEAFF
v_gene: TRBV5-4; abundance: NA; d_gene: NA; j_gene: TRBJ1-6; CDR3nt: TGTGCCAGCAGCTTGGATCCTCTGAGCTCCTATAATTCACCCCTCCACTTT; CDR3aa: CASSLDPLSSYNSPLHF
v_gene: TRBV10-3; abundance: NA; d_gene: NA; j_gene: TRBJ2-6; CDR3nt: TGTGCCATCAGTGGGACGGGGGCACCAAGCTCTGGGGCCAACGTCCTGACTTTC; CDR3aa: CAISGTGAPSSGANVLTF
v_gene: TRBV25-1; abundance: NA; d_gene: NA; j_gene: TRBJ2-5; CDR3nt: TGTGCCAGCAGCCCACCAGGGAGTTTAACGGAGACCCAGTACTTC; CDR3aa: CASSPPGSLTETQYF
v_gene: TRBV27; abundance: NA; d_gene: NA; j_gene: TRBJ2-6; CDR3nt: TGTGCCAGCAGTGCCTTCTCTGGGGCCAACGTCCTGACTTTC; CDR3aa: CASSAFSGANVLTF
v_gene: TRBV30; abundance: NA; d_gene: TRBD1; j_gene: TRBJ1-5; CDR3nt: TGTGCCTGGAGTGCCTTGGCGACAGGGCTAAATCAGCCCCAGCATTTT; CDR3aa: CAWSALATGLNQPQHF
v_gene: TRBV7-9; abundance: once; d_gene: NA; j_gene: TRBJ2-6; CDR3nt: TGTGCCAGCAGACCCTCTGGGGCCAACGTCCTGACTTTC; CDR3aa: CASRPSGANVLTF
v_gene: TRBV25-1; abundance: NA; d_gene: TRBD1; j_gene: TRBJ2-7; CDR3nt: TGTGCCAGCAGTGAATCCCGGACAGGGACCTACGAGCAGTACTTC; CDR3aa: CASSESRTGTYEQYF